The 28 T cell receptor beta chains in this list originate from one sample, sequenced in a study of T cell responses to AZD1222 COVID-19 vaccine (TCRdb year 2021). Libraries were built with the immunoSEQ multiplex PCR assay. The table comes from immuneACCESS by way of TCRdb, which keeps in-frame sequences with V and J called. Part of the clones is missing from these tables; in studies checked, under half for an unresolved V gene and the rest for unknown reasons. The sample table holds some 96,000 clones, of which over 90% were seen once. The top ten constitute 1.7% of the sample. Explained via the paper, the time point label denotes: baseline before first vaccination. The sequencing here drew on peripheral blood, taken on day 0 of AZD1222 vaccination. These TCRs come from an adult in good health.

The chain links TRBV4-1 to TRBJ1-6, with D possibly matching TRBD1 (5 bases). The germline V and J ends were trimmed by 5 bases and 9 bases, with 23 bases remaining between them. There are 17 residues in the CDR3. Germline CDR1 and CDR2: MGHRA and YSYEKL. This CDR3 is CASSSTIDRNGGSPLHF. The DNA of the CDR3 is TGCGCCAGCAGCTCTACTATCGACCGCAACGGGGGTTCACCCCTCCACTTT.

The chain employs TRBV19 and TRBJ1-2; D remains unclear. Trimming stripped 6 bases from V and 8 bases from J, with 13 bases between. The germline V gene has CDR1 LNHDA and CDR2 SQIVND (reference sequence). This CDR3 spans 12 amino acids. The CDR3 sequence is CASSLRSGGYTF. The DNA of the CDR3 is TGTGCCAGTAGCCTACGATCTGGGGGCTACACCTTC.

The gene calls are TRBV27 and TRBJ1-5; TRBD1 is a possible D gene (5 bases). CDR1 MNHEY and CDR2 SMNVEV come from the germline V gene (reference sequence). The length of the CDR3 is 16 residues. Trimming pared 1 base from V and 0 bases from J, leaving 10 bases between. The CDR3 DNA reads as TGTGCCAGCAGTTTATATTACAGGCCTAGCAATCAGCCCCAGCATTTT. This codes for CASSLYYRPSNQPQHF.

The chain carries TRBV28 and TRBJ2-7; D unresolved. Between the trimmed V and J ends, which lost 3 bases and 3 bases, there was a span of 9 bases. The V gene's germline CDR1 is MDHEN and CDR2 SYDVKM. The CDR3 contains 13 residues. The CDR3 nucleotides are TGTGCCAGCAGTTTTCCCCAGAGCTACGAGCAGTACTTC. The encoded protein is CASSFPQSYEQYF.

This chain joins TRBV6-4 and TRBJ2-2, with unresolved D. The CDR3 contains 14 residues. With 2 bases removed from V and 5 bases from J, the gap between germline ends came to 9 bases. CDR1 MRHNA and CDR2 SNTAGT come from the germline V gene. In nucleotides, the CDR3 is TGTGCCAGCAGTGACCGCTGGAATACCGGGGAGCTGTTTTTT. Translating it yields CASSDRWNTGELFF.

The sample holds one count of this clone. This sequence joins TRBV30 and TRBJ1-6; no definite D call. Trimming stripped 1 base from V and 0 bases from J, with 7 bases between. The germline CDR1 and CDR2 sequences are GTSNPN and SVGIG (reference sequence). This CDR3 is built from 15 residues. CDR3 in amino acids: CAWSAGSSYNSPLHF. For the CDR3, the DNA is TGTGCCTGGAGTGCTGGGAGCTCCTATAATTCACCCCTCCACTTT.

The rearrangement uses TRBV11-3 and TRBJ2-3; 9 nucleotides line up with TRBD1. The junction had 7 bases not matched to a gene; V was cut back by 4 bases and J by 5 bases. The CDR3 sequence is 15 residues long. Germline V gene data show CDR1 as SGHNT and CDR2 as YENEEA. The DNA of the CDR3 is TGTGCCAGCAGCTCACGGACAGGGGCGGGAGATACGCAGTATTTT. Amino acid sequence: CASSSRTGAGDTQYF.

J is TRBJ2-7 and V is TRBV7-9, with a tentative D call TRBD2 (5 bases). The CDR3 totals 13 residues. Germline V gene data show CDR1 as SEHNR and CDR2 as FQNEAQ (reference sequence). Trimming pared 1 base from V and 3 bases from J, leaving 7 bases between. The CDR3 region has the DNA TGTGCCAGCAGCTTAGGAGGGATCTACGAGCAGTACTTC. Protein sequence: CASSLGGIYEQYF.

The chain couples TRBV3-1 (or the pseudogene TRBV3-2) to TRBJ2-1, with TRBD1 as a possible D gene (6 bases). CDR1 is LGHDT and CDR2 is YNNKEL in the germline V gene (reference sequence). The CDR3 length is 14 residues. The V and J ends lost 7 bases and 7 bases respectively, with 17 bases between them. The CDR3 region has the DNA TGTGCCAGCACCCTGGGTGCAGGGGCTAATGAGCAGTTCTTC. Protein sequence: CASTLGAGANEQFF.

V and J are TRBV27 and TRBJ1-1; D is possibly TRBD1 (6 bases). Trimming left V 0 bases short and J 3 bases short, with 14 bases between. Germline loops: CDR1 MNHEY, CDR2 SMNVEV (reference sequence). There are 16 residues in the CDR3. CDR3 in amino acids: CASSLSRRTADTEAFF. The CDR3 DNA sequence: TGTGCCAGCAGTTTATCAAGAAGGACAGCGGACACTGAAGCTTTCTTT.

The rearrangement links TRBV13 to TRBJ2-7; possibly TRBD1 for D (5 bases). The CDR3 runs 13 residues. Looked up from germline, CDR1 is PRHDT and CDR2 is FYEKMQ (reference sequence). V was clipped by 5 bases and J by 2 bases, with 10 bases between them. DNA for the CDR3: TGTGCCAGCAGCCCCCCGGACACCTACGAGCAGTACTTC. Its translation is CASSPPDTYEQYF.

The chain is built from TRBV6-5 and TRBJ2-3; 11 bases line up with TRBD2. CDR3 length equals 15 residues. The germline V gene has CDR1 MNHEY and CDR2 SVGAGI. J lost 4 bases, V lost 5 bases, and 5 bases had no gene match. The CDR3 region is CASSILAGAADTQYF. The DNA of the CDR3 is TGTGCCAGCAGTATACTAGCGGGAGCGGCAGATACGCAGTATTTT.

The chain combines TRBV10-3 with TRBJ2-1, with a tentative D call TRBD2 (5 bases). The CDR3 has 11 residues. Deletions cut 5 bases from V and 9 bases from J, with 8 bases between. CDR1 is ENHRY, CDR2 SYGVKD, per germline. CDR3 amino acids: CAISPSFEQFF. CDR3 bases: TGTGCCATCAGTCCTAGCTTTGAGCAGTTCTTC.

The chain has TRBV25-1 and TRBJ1-2; D gene ambiguous. The V and J ends lost 1 base and 8 bases respectively, with 14 bases between them. The CDR3 is 14 residues long. Germline CDR1 reads MGHDK; CDR2 reads SYGVNS. The CDR3 DNA is TGTGCCAGCAGTGAATCGGTAGGCCCAGCGGGCTACACCTTC. Translated: CASSESVGPAGYTF.

The rearrangement uses TRBV28 and TRBJ1-6; D not certain. CDR1 and CDR2 (germline): MDHEN, SYDVKM. The CDR3 consists of 16 residues. The ends were cut back, 6 bases at V and 8 bases at J, with 20 bases in the middle. The CDR3: CASRQSGFVVDSPLHF. CDR3 bases: TGTGCCAGCAGGCAGAGTGGGTTCGTGGTAGATTCACCCCTCCACTTT.

CDR3 region: CASRLLGDTEAFF. CDR3 in DNA: TGTGCCAGCAGACTACTGGGGGACACTGAAGCTTTCTTT. V and J are TRBV6-5 and TRBJ1-1; weak D call: TRBD1 (5 bases). The CDR3 length is 13 residues. In germline, CDR1 is MNHEY, CDR2 SVGAGI. V lost 6 bases and J lost 3, with 11 bases in between.

J is TRBJ1-1 and V is TRBV28; D not resolved. Trimming took off 3 bases at V and 1 base at J, with 3 bases between the two ends. CDR1 and CDR2 from the germline V gene are MDHEN and SYDVKM. CDR3 length equals 12 residues. The CDR3 region has the DNA TGTGCCAGCAGTTTCGGGAACACTGAAGCTTTCTTT. Translation gives CASSFGNTEAFF.

The chain joins TRBV19 to TRBJ1-3, with a tentative D call TRBD1 (5 bases). There are 13 residues in the CDR3. V lost 9 bases and J lost 0, with 9 bases in between. The germline V gene has CDR1 LNHDA and CDR2 SQIVND (reference sequence). The CDR3 sequence: CASTDTSGNTIYF. CDR3 nucleotide sequence: TGTGCCAGCACGGACACCTCTGGAAACACCATATATTTT. Drawing the rest from reference TRBV19 and TRBJ1-3, the complete variable domain is DGGITQSPKYLFRKEGQNVTLSCEQNLNHDAMYWYRQDPGQGLRLIYYSQIVNDFQKGDIAEGYSVSREKKESFPLTVTSAQKNPTAFYLCASTDTSGNTIYFGEGSWLTVV.

The CDR3 protein is CATSRRTGTTGNTIYF. In DNA form, the CDR3 reads TGTGCCACCAGCAGACGTACAGGAACCACTGGAAACACCATATATTTT. V and J are TRBV15 and TRBJ1-3, with D perhaps matching TRBD1 (5 bases). The germline V gene has CDR1 LNHNV and CDR2 YYDKDF (reference sequence). V was shortened by 2 bases and J by 2 bases, with 13 bases between the two germline ends. The CDR3 has 16 residues.

The chain recombines TRBV5-6 with TRBJ2-7; 7 bases are shared with TRBD1. Trimming at V came to 0 bases and at J to 7 bases, leaving 22 bases not matched to a gene. Germline assignment: CDR1 SGHDT and CDR2 YYEEEE. This CDR3 has 19 amino acids. The CDR3 protein is CASSLAPQGEAGVLGEQYF. The CDR3 bases are TGTGCCAGCAGCTTGGCCCCGCAGGGGGAAGCCGGGGTCCTCGGAGAGCAGTACTTC.

In DNA form, the CDR3 reads TGTGCCAGCAGCGCGACCGGACGGGACACTGAAGCTTTCTTT. Its protein product is CASSATGRDTEAFF. V and J are TRBV9 and TRBJ1-1; no reliable D call. The CDR3 contains 14 residues. V gave up 3 bases and J gave up 3 bases, with 12 bases separating them. Looked up from germline, CDR1 is SGDLS and CDR2 is YYNGEE.

V gene TRBV28 combines with J gene TRBJ1-3; 10 nucleotides agree with TRBD1. V was clipped by 4 bases and J by 7 bases; unmatched bases: 7. Germline loops: CDR1 MDHEN, CDR2 SYDVKM. The length of the CDR3 is 15 residues. The CDR3 is CASSSGQGYSNTIYF. CDR3 DNA: TGTGCCAGCAGTTCGGGACAGGGGTACTCTAACACCATATATTTT.

This clone has more than one count but fewer than ten. The CDR3 DNA reads TGTGCCAGCAACTCCGGCGGGCATCAGGGCTTCTATAATTCACCCCTCCACTTT. It is translated as CASNSGGHQGFYNSPLHF. The chain joins TRBV13 to TRBJ1-6, with D perhaps matching TRBD1 (5 bases). The CDR3 extends over 18 amino acids. The germline V gene encodes CDR1 PRHDT and CDR2 FYEKMQ (reference sequence). The V end was cut by 7 bases, the J end by 3 bases, with 22 bases between. Combining the CDR3 with reference TRBV13 and TRBJ1-6 gives the whole variable domain AAGVIQSPRHLIKEKRETATLKCYPIPRHDTVYWYQQGPGQDPQFLISFYEKMQSDKGSIPDRFSAQQFSDYHSELNMSSLELGDSALYFCASNSGGHQGFYNSPLHFGNGTRLTVT.

The V call is TRBV28, the J call TRBJ1-2; TRBD1 is a possible D gene (6 bases). In germline, CDR1 is MDHEN, CDR2 SYDVKM. The CDR3 contains 13 residues. The V and J ends lost 2 bases and 4 bases respectively, with 8 bases between them. CDR3 coding DNA: TGTGCCAGCAGTTTACAGGGGCCCTATGGCTACACCTTC. Translation: CASSLQGPYGYTF.

This clone was seen only once. This sequence joins TRBV19 and TRBJ1-5, with D hard to call. The CDR3 contains 15 residues. Germline-derived CDR1 and CDR2 are LNHDA and SQIVND (reference sequence). V was clipped by 5 bases and J by 4 bases, with 15 bases between them. CDR3 residues: CASSFSWTANQPQHF. Written as DNA, the CDR3 is TGTGCCAGTAGTTTCTCTTGGACCGCTAATCAGCCCCAGCATTTT.

CDR3 protein: CASSLFLQGRNSPLHF. In DNA, the CDR3 is TGTGCCAGCAGTTTATTCTTACAGGGGAGAAATTCACCCCTCCACTTT. The chain recombines TRBV27 with TRBJ1-6; 7 bases agree with TRBD1. Trimming removed 1 base from V and 7 bases from J; junction bases left unmatched: 7. CDR1 is MNHEY, CDR2 SMNVEV, per germline (reference sequence). The CDR3 length is 16 residues.

As concerns this clone: This CDR3 is also generated by other DNA sequences in the sample. The rearrangement uses TRBV29-1 and TRBJ1-1; D uncertain. Deletions cut 5 bases from V and 1 base from J, with 5 bases between. The CDR3 runs to 11 residues. CDR1 and CDR2 from the germline V gene are SQVTM and ANQGSEA. This chain's CDR3 is CSVLSNTEAFF. In DNA form, the CDR3 reads TGCAGCGTTCTTTCGAACACTGAAGCTTTCTTT.

V is TRBV29-1 and J is TRBJ2-7, with 8 nucleotides matching TRBD2. Losses at the gene ends were 3 bases for V and 0 bases for J; bases not matched to a gene: 1. The CDR3 totals 13 residues. Looked up from germline, CDR1 is SQVTM and CDR2 is ANQGSEA. CDR3 sequence reads: CSVDTSGSYEQYF. The CDR3, as DNA: TGCAGCGTTGATACTAGCGGCTCCTACGAGCAGTACTTC.